One and the same sample provided the 32 T cell receptor beta chains below, sequenced in a study of CD8 T cells in ankylosing spondylitis. TCRdb used MiXCR to reprocess the 5' RACE reads, holding one entry per CDR3 protein. The data hold fewer than 250,000 distinct CDR3 sequences, with around 32% observed a single time. What was sequenced was blood, either unsorted or a sorted T cell fraction (not recorded which). The receptors derive from a male donor with ankylosing spondylitis or in good health (not recorded which).

The sample holds a few counts of this clonotype. The CDR3 loop reads CSAGDRGVWQFF. Written as DNA, the CDR3 is TGCAGTGCTGGGGACAGGGGGGTGTGGCAGTTCTTC. J is TRBJ2-1 and V is TRBV20-1; 11 bases are a match to TRBD1. Germline CDR1 is DFQATT and CDR2 is SNEGSKA (reference sequence). With 5 bases clipped from V and 12 bases from J, the junction kept 6 bases outside the gene matches. The CDR3 totals 12 residues.

The genes are TRBV2 and TRBJ1-5; weak D call: TRBD1 (6 bases). Trimming took 4 bases from V and 0 from J, leaving 16 bases between them. CDR3 length equals 17 residues. Germline loops: CDR1 SNHLY, CDR2 FYNNEI. The chain's CDR3 is CASSVPLRDNSNQPQHF. The CDR3 bases are TGTGCCAGCAGTGTCCCCCTCAGGGACAATAGCAATCAGCCCCAGCATTTT.

At least ten counts were recorded for this clonotype. V gene TRBV20-1 combines with J gene TRBJ1-1; a possible D gene is TRBD1 (5 bases). Germline CDR1 DFQATT, CDR2 SNEGSKA (reference sequence). Trimming cost V 0 bases and J 0 bases, with 11 bases left between them. The CDR3 contains 15 residues. This CDR3 is CSAREIGDLNTEAFF. The CDR3 nucleotides read TGCAGTGCTAGAGAGATAGGGGACTTGAACACTGAAGCTTTCTTT.

The chain links TRBV6-1 to TRBJ1-2, with TRBD1 as a possible D gene (6 bases). V lost 6 bases to trimming and J lost 2 bases, with 13 bases between them. CDR1 is MNHNS, CDR2 SASEGT, per germline. CDR3 length: 14 amino acids. The CDR3, as DNA: TGTGCCAGCAGGTCCGGGGGGCAAAACTATGGCTACACCTTC. As protein: CASRSGGQNYGYTF.

The CDR3 loop reads CASSPQGVGEQYF. As DNA, the CDR3 is TGTGCCAGTAGTCCGCAGGGTGTCGGGGAGCAGTACTTC. This chain connects TRBV27 to TRBJ2-7, with a tentative D call TRBD1 (5 bases). CDR3 length equals 13 residues. With 9 bases removed from V and 7 bases from J, the gap between germline ends came to 19 bases. Germline values: CDR1 MNHEY, CDR2 SMNVEV (reference sequence).

The V call is TRBV20-1, the J call TRBJ1-4; possibly TRBD1 for D (5 bases). Per the germline V gene, CDR1 is DFQATT and CDR2 is SNEGSKA (reference sequence). V lost 5 bases, J lost 12 bases, and 28 bases lay in between. The CDR3 spans 16 residues. The CDR3 region is CSAPMLGRGEYGQLFF. CDR3 nucleotides: TGCAGTGCTCCCATGTTAGGGAGAGGGGAATATGGTCAACTGTTTTTT.

V is TRBV15 and J is TRBJ2-1; tentative D call: TRBD1 (6 bases). The germline V and J ends were trimmed by 3 bases and 5 bases, with 17 bases remaining between them. In germline, CDR1 is LNHNV, CDR2 YYDKDF (reference sequence). CDR3 size: 16 residues. CDR3 DNA: TGTGCCACCAGCAGTCCCGGACAGATATCAAACAATGAGCAGTTCTTC. Protein: CATSSPGQISNNEQFF.

This clonotype was recorded a few times. V is TRBV12-3 or TRBV12-4 and J is TRBJ2-3; 10 bases map to TRBD1. V trimming: 7 bases; J trimming: 0 bases; junction bases outside the gene matches: 4. The CDR3 totals 15 residues. CDR3 bases: TGTGCCAGCAATGGACAGGGGGGGAGCACAGATACGCAGTATTTT. It specifies CASNGQGGSTDTQYF.

V is TRBV4-1 and J is TRBJ1-1, with 9 bases lining up with TRBD1. V trimming: 4 bases; J trimming: 5 bases; junction bases outside the gene matches: 11. The CDR3 loop spans 16 amino acids. From germline, CDR1 is MGHRA and CDR2 YSYEKL. The CDR3 sequence: CASSPTGTGMITEAFF. Here the CDR3 DNA reads TGCGCCAGCAGCCCTACCGGGACAGGGATGATTACTGAAGCTTTCTTT.

V and J are TRBV10-3 and TRBJ2-2; D is possibly TRBD1 (5 bases). The V end was cut by 3 bases, the J end by 8 bases, with 13 bases between. The CDR3 covers 14 residues. CDR1 is ENHRY, CDR2 SYGVKD, per germline. CDR3 protein: CAISDGHEGGELFF. CDR3 coding DNA: TGTGCCATCAGTGATGGACACGAAGGGGGGGAGCTGTTTTTT.

This clonotype was counted a few times. The genes are TRBV12-3 or TRBV12-4 and TRBJ2-3; D is uncertain. With 3 bases removed from V and 1 base from J, the gap between germline ends came to 8 bases. This CDR3 has 14 residues. The CDR3 loop reads CASSFARGTDTQYF. The CDR3 DNA reads as TGTGCCAGCAGTTTCGCTAGGGGCACAGATACGCAGTATTTT.

V usage is TRBV10-1 and J usage is TRBJ2-5; the D is unclear. The CDR3 runs to 12 residues. The V end lost 2 bases, the J end lost 7 bases, and 8 bases lay between the germline ends. Per the germline V gene, CDR1 is WNHNN and CDR2 is SYGVQD (reference sequence). The CDR3: CASSEVEGTQYF. The CDR3, as DNA: TGCGCCAGCAGTGAGGTCGAAGGGACCCAGTACTTC.

This clonotype was seen a handful of times. The chain joins TRBV5-1 to TRBJ2-1; 9 bases map to TRBD1. The CDR3 is 16 residues long. V gave up 4 bases and J gave up 5 bases; unmatched junction bases: 10. The germline V gene encodes CDR1 SGHRS and CDR2 YFSETQ. The CDR3 coding sequence is TGCGCCAGCAGCAGTTATTACAGGGGGCGAAACAATGAGCAGTTCTTC. Its translation is CASSSYYRGRNNEQFF.

This rearrangement joins TRBV28 to TRBJ2-5; D might be TRBD2 (5 bases). The CDR3 has 14 residues. With 7 bases removed from V and 5 bases from J, the gap between germline ends came to 17 bases. Germline assignment: CDR1 MDHEN and CDR2 SYDVKM. The CDR3 DNA reads as TGTGCCAGCACCTTAAGAGGGTTGAGGGAGACCCAGTACTTC. Protein sequence: CASTLRGLRETQYF.

This clonotype was observed a handful of times. This chain connects TRBV10-3 to TRBJ2-3, with 9 bases that match TRBD1. The CDR3 has 16 amino acids. V shed 5 bases, J shed 3 bases, and the junction held 9 bases outside the gene matches. CDR1 is ENHRY, CDR2 SYGVKD, per germline. This CDR3 is CAISSTGGGGTDTQYF. CDR3 DNA sequence: TGTGCCATCAGTTCGACAGGGGGAGGGGGGACAGATACGCAGTATTTT.

This clonotype was observed a handful of times. The chain is built from TRBV12-3 or TRBV12-4 and TRBJ1-6; 11 bases match TRBD1. V lost 3 bases to trimming and J lost 9 bases; unmatched junction nucleotides: 4. CDR3 size: 15 residues. In DNA, the CDR3 is TGTGCCAGCAGTTTCACGGGACAGGGGGTTTCACCCCTCCACTTT. It specifies CASSFTGQGVSPLHF.

The CDR3: CSASLAGSYQETQYF. The CDR3 DNA reads TGCAGTGCTAGCCTAGCGGGGAGTTACCAAGAGACCCAGTACTTC. This rearrangement joins TRBV20-1 to TRBJ2-5; 9 bases fit TRBD2. The length of the CDR3 is 15 residues. The V gene's germline CDR1 is DFQATT and CDR2 SNEGSKA (reference sequence). V lost 3 bases and J lost 0; bases outside the gene matches: 5.

About this clonotype itself: This may be a read error, as it is one base from a much larger clone. The chain employs TRBV29-1 and TRBJ2-5; 10 nucleotides align to TRBD1. The J segment lost 5 bases and the V segment lost 3 bases, leaving 6 bases of the junction unmatched. The germline V gene encodes CDR1 SQVTM and CDR2 ANQGSEA. CDR3 length equals 14 residues. CDR3 amino acids: CSVDRDRGHETQYF. The CDR3 DNA reads as TGCAGCGTTGATCGGGACAGGGGTCACGAGACCCAGTACTTC.

The chain carries TRBV12-3 or TRBV12-4 and TRBJ2-7, with D perhaps matching TRBD1 or TRBD2 (7 bases each). Deletions cut 0 bases from V and 3 bases from J, with 21 bases between. The CDR3 length is 18 residues. CDR3 coding DNA: TGTGCCAGCAGTTTAGCCGGGTTGGGGGGGACAGCACTCTACGAGCAGTACTTC. This encodes CASSLAGLGGTALYEQYF.

V is TRBV29-1 and J is TRBJ1-1; D possibly corresponds to TRBD1 (5 bases). CDR1 is SQVTM, CDR2 ANQGSEA, per germline. Trimming left V 8 bases short and J 5 bases short, with 18 bases between. The CDR3 has 13 amino acids. For the CDR3, the DNA is TGCAGCCAAATCAGGGCTTCTGGGACTGAAGCTTTCTTT. It codes for CSQIRASGTEAFF.

The rearrangement uses TRBV10-3 and TRBJ1-3; 7 bases agree with TRBD1. CDR3 length equals 14 residues. Trimming cost V 4 bases and J 3 bases; bases outside gene matches: 3. CDR1 and CDR2 from the germline V gene are ENHRY and SYGVKD. CDR3 DNA: TGTGCCATCAGTGGGGGACAGAGTGGAAACACCATATATTTT. Translated, it gives CAISGGQSGNTIYF.

J is TRBJ2-1 and V is TRBV20-1, with TRBD2 matching 14 bases. V shed 6 bases, J shed 9 bases, and the junction held 4 bases outside the gene matches. Germline CDR1 and CDR2: DFQATT and SNEGSKA (reference sequence). This CDR3 is 13 amino acids long. The chain's CDR3 is CSAGLAGEGEQFF. CDR3 nucleotide sequence: TGCAGTGCGGGACTAGCGGGGGAGGGTGAGCAGTTCTTC.

This clonotype has only a few counts. The J gene is TRBJ2-7, the V gene TRBV5-1, with a weak D call TRBD1 (5 bases). The germline V and J ends were trimmed by 4 bases and 2 bases, with 13 bases remaining between them. Germline-derived CDR1 and CDR2 are SGHRS and YFSETQ. The CDR3 sequence is 14 residues long. The chain's CDR3 is CASSPQGSPYEQYF. CDR3 bases: TGCGCCAGCAGCCCCCAGGGATCTCCCTACGAGCAGTACTTC.

The V call is TRBV29-1, the J call TRBJ1-2; possible D gene TRBD1, 6 bases. Per the germline V gene, CDR1 is SQVTM and CDR2 is ANQGSEA. V shed 3 bases and J shed 5 bases, with 16 bases lying between them. The CDR3 covers 14 residues. The CDR3 bases are TGCAGCGTTGACGTGGGGGCGGCGGCGTATGGCTACACCTTC. This codes for CSVDVGAAAYGYTF.

The chain joins TRBV11-1 to TRBJ2-2, with D possibly being TRBD2 (6 bases). This CDR3 spans 18 amino acids. Germline V gene data show CDR1 as SGHAT and CDR2 as FQDESV (reference sequence). Trimming took 5 bases from V and 0 from J, leaving 19 bases between them. The CDR3 is CASSHFYQEGSNTGELFF. In DNA form, the CDR3 reads TGTGCCAGCAGCCACTTTTATCAGGAGGGCTCGAACACCGGGGAGCTGTTTTTT.

The sample holds a few counts of this clonotype. The CDR3 loop is CASSLALRVGEKLFF. CDR3 DNA sequence: TGTGCCAGCAGTTTAGCGCTCAGGGTTGGTGAAAAACTGTTTTTT. V is TRBV12-3 or TRBV12-4 and J is TRBJ1-4; tentative D call: TRBD1 (5 bases). V was shortened by 0 bases and J by 7 bases, with 12 bases between the two germline ends. The CDR3 consists of 15 residues.

This clonotype was seen a handful of times. This chain connects TRBV20-1 to TRBJ1-1; D is undetermined. V was pared by 1 base and J by 1 base, with 7 bases between. The CDR3 extends over 13 amino acids. Germline V gives CDR1 DFQATT, CDR2 SNEGSKA (reference sequence). The CDR3, as DNA: TGCAGTGCTAGAGCGGAGGCGAACACTGAAGCTTTCTTT. Its protein is CSARAEANTEAFF.

This clonotype has a handful of counts. The chain has TRBV27 and TRBJ1-6, with D possibly TRBD1 on 6 matching bases. V was clipped by 3 bases and J by 12 bases, with 12 bases between them. Per germline, CDR1 MNHEY and CDR2 SMNVEV (reference sequence). CDR3 length: 13 residues. The CDR3 coding sequence is TGTGCCAGCAGTTTGACCAGGGGAGGACCCCTCCACTTT. As protein: CASSLTRGGPLHF.

The rearrangement joins TRBV20-1 to TRBJ2-5; tentatively, D is TRBD1 or TRBD2 (5 bases each). This CDR3 is built from 14 residues. V lost 5 bases to trimming and J lost 4 bases, with 17 bases between them. The germline CDR1 and CDR2 sequences are DFQATT and SNEGSKA (reference sequence). The CDR3: CSAGPPGPRETQYF. The CDR3 DNA follows: TGCAGTGCTGGACCCCCGGGACCTAGAGAGACCCAGTACTTC.

This clonotype was observed a handful of times. The J gene is TRBJ2-1, the V gene TRBV28, with 7 positions matching TRBD2. Germline loops: CDR1 MDHEN, CDR2 SYDVKM. J lost 0 bases, V lost 7 bases, and 3 bases had no gene match. The CDR3 has 14 residues. The DNA of the CDR3 is TGTGCCAGCACCGGCGGGGGCTCCTACAATGAGCAGTTCTTC. It yields the protein CASTGGGSYNEQFF.

This clonotype was counted at least ten times. The chain combines TRBV20-1 with TRBJ2-1; 7 nucleotides line up with TRBD2. CDR3 length: 12 amino acids. V trimming: 0 bases; J trimming: 14 bases; junction bases outside the gene matches: 7. Germline loops: CDR1 DFQATT, CDR2 SNEGSKA (reference sequence). This chain's CDR3 is CSARDLVGGEFF. The DNA for the CDR3 is TGCAGTGCTAGAGATCTTGTGGGGGGGGAGTTCTTC.

This clonotype was seen only a few times. This chain uses TRBV10-3 with TRBJ2-6, with 11 bases that match TRBD1. CDR3 length equals 17 residues. The junction had 5 bases not matched to a gene; V was cut back by 4 bases and J by 3 bases. Germline V gene lookup returns CDR1 ENHRY and CDR2 SYGVKD. CDR3 DNA: TGTGCCATCAGTGCCGGGACAGGGGGAAATGGGGCCAACGTCCTGACTTTC. This sequence encodes CAISAGTGGNGANVLTF.